This T cell receptor (beta chain) stems from a study of response to subunit inactivated influenza vaccine. CDR3 length equals 12 residues. TCRdb called the RT-PCR reads again in MiXCR, with one record for every CDR3 protein. The table has hundreds of thousands of distinct CDR3 sequences, about 18% seen once. As to this clonotype: What it binds is not known. The junction does not match germline at one end; this may be a read error.

Study-wide findings and caveats: New T cells are recruited in small numbers by each seasonal influenza vaccination, according to the authors' suggestion.

The sequences come from PBMCs from blood, collected about 5 days after vaccination. V gene TRBV12-3 or TRBV12-4 combines with J gene TRBJ2-7; possible D gene TRBD2, 5 bases. The sequence derives from a man in his forties or fifties who received an inactivated influenza vaccine. CDR3 sequence: CPSSLGLDEQYF. CDR3 nucleotide sequence: TGTCCCAGCAGTTTAGGACTCGACGAGCAGTACTTC.